This TCR beta chain was observed in a study of blood T cell repertoires in COVID-19. Study details: Sources were T cells, B-cell-depleted T cells, or PBMCs; the material itself was cDNA or gDNA.

Here immunoSEQ multiplex PCR was the method, and the copy in TCRdb shows in-frame clones only, minus some. Here the sample spans about 55,000 clones, more than 80% being singletons. This receptor was obtained from a human donor in a cohort sampled during active COVID-19. Sequencing was done on a sample of peripheral blood.

In nucleotides, the CDR3 is TGTGCCAGCAGCCACATAGCGGGAGGGCCCGGAGAGACCCAGTACTTC. Translating it yields CASSHIAGGPGETQYF. The chain employs TRBV11-2 and TRBJ2-5; 11 nucleotides agree with TRBD2. The V and J ends lost 5 bases and 4 bases, in that order; junction bases with no gene match: 9. CDR3 size: 16 residues. Germline lookup yields CDR1 SGHAT and CDR2 FQNNGV.